This paragraph reports one T cell receptor beta chain. What it recognizes is unknown. Germline V gene lookup returns CDR1 SGHNT and CDR2 YYREEE (reference sequence). CDR3 length: 14 amino acids. The V end was cut by 2 bases, the J end by 0 bases, with 8 bases between. This specimen comes from a study of cytomegalovirus exposure and HLA in healthy donors. Points from the study as a whole: Owing to their indistinguishability, certain V segments, notably TRBV6-2 and TRBV6-3, were excluded.

The study ran its PCR with 60 Vbeta and 13 Jbeta primers. This table comes from immunoSEQ multiplex PCR, and its TCRdb copy is limited to in-frame clones, with some not included. The table has 110,000 to 150,000 clones, roughly three quarters seen once. This sequence originates from a young woman in good health and CMV-seronegative. Sequenced input: PBMCs. The chain uses TRBV5-4 and TRBJ1-1, with D possibly TRBD1 on 5 matching bases. DNA for the CDR3: TGTGCCAGCAGCTTTGACAGCATGAACACTGAAGCTTTCTTT. It translates to CASSFDSMNTEAFF.